Each of the 29 T cell receptor beta chains below was sequenced from the same sample in a study of cytomegalovirus exposure and HLA in healthy donors. Generated by immunoSEQ multiplex PCR, the TCRdb table keeps only in-frame clones and is missing some. Altogether approximately 65,000 clones are present, 90% to 95% being singletons, with the ten largest covering about 3%. The sequenced sample was PBMCs. The source is a young man in good health and CMV-seronegative.

The chain combines TRBV5-4 with TRBJ2-1; 10 bases match TRBD2. V shed 2 bases, J shed 6 bases, and the junction held 14 bases outside the gene matches. CDR3 length: 18 amino acids. Germline-derived CDR1 and CDR2 are SGHNT and YYREEE (reference sequence). The CDR3 spells CASSFSSGGFKRANEQFF. Written as DNA, the CDR3 is TGTGCCAGCAGCTTCTCTAGCGGGGGCTTTAAACGGGCCAATGAGCAGTTCTTC.

V usage is TRBV30 and J usage is TRBJ2-3; D is ambiguous. The V gene's germline CDR1 is GTSNPN and CDR2 SVGIG (reference sequence). V was cut by 5 bases and J by 5 bases, with 11 bases left in between. CDR3 length equals 12 residues. The chain's CDR3 is CAWARMVDTQYF. CDR3 DNA sequence: TGTGCCTGGGCCAGAATGGTAGATACGCAGTATTTT.

DNA of the CDR3: TGTGCCAGCACCCTTACATCCCCAAGGAGCAATGAGCAGTTCTTC. Translation gives CASTLTSPRSNEQFF. The chain is built from TRBV7-9 and TRBJ2-1; D is undetermined. The germline gives CDR1 SEHNR, CDR2 FQNEAQ (reference sequence). Trimming removed 7 bases from V and 6 bases from J, with 19 bases in between. The CDR3 has 15 residues.

V and J are TRBV6-5 and TRBJ2-1, with 8 bases that match TRBD2. The CDR3 has 15 amino acids. The V gene end was trimmed by 2 bases and the J gene end by 8 bases; junction bases not matched to a gene: 8. Germline V gives CDR1 MNHEY, CDR2 SVGAGI. CDR3 sequence reads: CASSYRASGWDEQFF. The CDR3 DNA sequence: TGTGCCAGCAGTTACCGGGCTAGCGGGTGGGATGAGCAGTTCTTC.

The chain combines TRBV27 with TRBJ2-6; possibly TRBD2 for D (5 bases). V dropped 1 base and J dropped 3 bases, with 16 bases sitting between them. CDR1 is MNHEY and CDR2 is SMNVEV in the germline V gene (reference sequence). CDR3 length: 18 residues. CDR3 amino acids: CASSLLAPPGSGANVLTF. The CDR3 DNA is TGTGCCAGCAGTTTATTAGCTCCCCCGGGGAGTGGGGCCAACGTCCTGACTTTC. The full variable domain, its missing parts supplied by reference TRBV27 and TRBJ2-6, is EAQVTQNPRYLITVTGKKLTVTCSQNMNHEYMSWYRQDPGLGLRQIYYSMNVEVTDKGDVPEGYKVSRKEKRNFPLILESPSPNQTSLYFCASSLLAPPGSGANVLTFGAGSRLTVL.

This clone occurred once. The rearrangement links TRBV7-2 to TRBJ2-7; 7 nucleotides line up with TRBD2. CDR1 and CDR2 (germline): SGHTA, FQGNSA. J gave up 2 bases and V 3 bases, and 1 base lay outside the gene matches. This CDR3 region has 13 residues. CDR3 in amino acids: CASSFSGPYEQYF. The CDR3 region has the DNA TGTGCCAGCAGCTTTAGCGGGCCCTACGAGCAGTACTTC.

In its sample, this clone was seen a few times. V and J are TRBV6-1 and TRBJ2-7, with 14 nucleotides matching TRBD2. V was clipped by 8 bases and J by 0 bases; unmatched bases: 0. Looked up from germline, CDR1 is MNHNS and CDR2 is SASEGT. The CDR3 has 14 residues. CDR3 sequence (DNA): TGTGCCAGCGGGACTAGCGGGAGCTCCTACGAGCAGTACTTC. It specifies CASGTSGSSYEQYF.

The chain combines TRBV19 with TRBJ1-5; D call uncertain. The CDR3 sequence is 14 residues long. The V end was cut by 10 bases, the J end by 1 base, with 14 bases between. Germline CDR1 and CDR2: LNHDA and SQIVND (reference sequence). The CDR3 DNA sequence: TGTGCCACCGGCGGGGTCCAGAGCAATCAGCCCCAGCATTTT. Amino acid sequence: CATGGVQSNQPQHF.

The rearrangement joins TRBV5-4 to TRBJ2-6; possibly TRBD1 for D (7 bases). The ends were cut back, 3 bases at V and 3 bases at J, with 16 bases in the middle. Germline assignment: CDR1 SGHNT and CDR2 YYREEE (reference sequence). CDR3 length equals 17 residues. The CDR3, as DNA: TGTGCCAGCAGCTCCGGAGGGGGCAGGGTTGGGGCCAACGTCCTGACTTTC. Encoded protein: CASSSGGGRVGANVLTF.

CDR3 nucleotides: TGTGCCAGCAGCCCTTGGCAGGGGTTCGCTAATGAGCAGTTCTTC. As protein: CASSPWQGFANEQFF. The chain has TRBV9 and TRBJ2-1, with D perhaps matching TRBD1 (6 bases). This CDR3 region has 15 residues. Looked up from germline, CDR1 is SGDLS and CDR2 is YYNGEE. V lost 4 bases, J lost 7 bases, and 18 bases lay in between.

This chain uses TRBV10-3 with TRBJ1-2; D is possibly TRBD1 (6 bases). Germline lookup yields CDR1 ENHRY and CDR2 SYGVKD. The V gene lost 6 bases and the J gene lost 1 base, with 12 bases spanning the gap. The CDR3 loop spans 14 amino acids. The CDR3 DNA reads TGTGCCATCAGGCTGACAGGAAATAACTATGGCTACACCTTC. Translated, it gives CAIRLTGNNYGYTF.

V is TRBV15 and J is TRBJ2-1; perhaps TRBD1 as D (5 bases). This CDR3 spans 13 amino acids. Germline V gives CDR1 LNHNV, CDR2 YYDKDF (reference sequence). Trimming took 5 bases from V and 10 from J, leaving 15 bases between them. The CDR3 sequence is CATSLLDSAEQFF. CDR3 bases: TGTGCCACCAGCTTACTCGACAGTGCCGAGCAGTTCTTC.

The chain links TRBV4-2 to TRBJ2-1; no definite D call. V was clipped by 7 bases and J by 8 bases, with 15 bases between them. This CDR3 spans 13 amino acids. CDR1 and CDR2 from the germline V gene are LGHNA and YNFKEQ. DNA for the CDR3: TGTGCCAGCACAAGCGATCGGCCCCATGAGCAGTTCTTC. Encoded protein: CASTSDRPHEQFF.

The chain links TRBV15 to TRBJ2-7; tentatively, D is TRBD2 (5 bases). Trimming cost V 1 base and J 1 base, with 11 bases left between them. The CDR3 has 15 amino acids. Germline V gene sequence: CDR1 LNHNV, CDR2 YYDKDF (reference sequence). CDR3 region: CATSRGREGSYEQYF. The CDR3 nucleotides are TGTGCCACCAGCAGAGGTCGAGAGGGTTCCTACGAGCAGTACTTC.

This chain uses TRBV5-5 with TRBJ2-4; weak D call: TRBD1 (5 bases). Per germline, CDR1 SGHKS and CDR2 YYEKEE (reference sequence). With 5 bases removed from V and 15 bases from J, the gap between germline ends came to 21 bases. The CDR3 spans 13 residues. CDR3 nucleotides: TGTGCCAGCAGGCGCGCGGACACTAACTTGAGGTACTTC. Protein product: CASRRADTNLRYF.

The rearrangement uses TRBV30 and TRBJ2-3; weak D call: TRBD2 (6 bases). The CDR3 loop spans 11 amino acids. Germline CDR1 reads GTSNPN; CDR2 reads SVGIG (reference sequence). Trimming shortened V by 4 bases and J by 9 bases, and 11 bases separated the two germline ends. DNA of the CDR3: TGTGCCTGGACCACCCGGGAGACGCAGTATTTT. It yields the protein CAWTTRETQYF.

The chain uses TRBV28 and TRBJ2-3, with 13 positions matching TRBD2. The CDR3 is made up of 17 amino acids. CDR1 and CDR2 (germline): MDHEN, SYDVKM. The ends lost 6 bases at V and 2 bases at J; junction bases unmatched: 8. The CDR3 here is CASSSLAGGPNTDTQYF. In DNA, the CDR3 is TGTGCCAGCAGCTCACTAGCGGGAGGGCCCAACACAGATACGCAGTATTTT.

The chain joins TRBV7-2 to TRBJ1-3; maybe TRBD1 (5 bases). This CDR3 has 17 residues. From germline, CDR1 is SGHTA and CDR2 FQGNSA. Trimming stripped 5 bases from V and 6 bases from J, with 23 bases between. DNA for the CDR3: TGTGCCAGCAGCGACCGGGGCGGGGGGACGACCGAAAACACCATATATTTT. It encodes CASSDRGGGTTENTIYF.

The V gene is TRBV4-2, the J gene TRBJ1-4; D is perhaps TRBD1 (5 bases). Germline CDR1 and CDR2: LGHNA and YNFKEQ. Trimming stripped 3 bases from V and 4 bases from J, with 12 bases between. The CDR3 is made up of 15 amino acids. CDR3: CASSHGGTGNEKLFF. In DNA form, the CDR3 reads TGTGCCAGCAGCCATGGAGGGACGGGTAATGAAAAACTGTTTTTT.

This clone was counted at least ten times. The V and J genes are TRBV7-9 and TRBJ1-2, with D perhaps TRBD1 (6 bases). The CDR3 extends over 14 amino acids. V was cut by 1 base and J by 5 bases, with 11 bases left in between. Germline V gives CDR1 SEHNR, CDR2 FQNEAQ (reference sequence). The DNA of the CDR3 is TGTGCCAGCAGCTTAGTAGGGGGTGGGTATGGCTACACCTTC. Translation gives CASSLVGGGYGYTF.

This chain joins TRBV4-1 and TRBJ2-1; D possibly corresponds to TRBD1 (6 bases). The CDR3 runs 15 residues. The germline V gene encodes CDR1 MGHRA and CDR2 YSYEKL. V was shortened by 0 bases and J by 4 bases, with 10 bases between the two germline ends. The CDR3 DNA reads as TGCGCCAGCAGCCAAGAGTGGACAGCATACAATGAGCAGTTCTTC. Protein: CASSQEWTAYNEQFF.

The chain carries TRBV6-6 and TRBJ1-5; the match to TRBD1 covers 7 bases. This CDR3 contains 16 residues. V dropped 0 bases and J dropped 7; count of bases not matched to a gene: 9. Per the germline V gene, CDR1 is MNHNY and CDR2 is SVGAGI (reference sequence). The CDR3 coding sequence is TGTGCCAGCAGTTACTCGACTAGGGGGCGCAGGCAGCCCCAGCATTTT. Protein sequence: CASSYSTRGRRQPQHF.

The rearrangement joins TRBV6-5 to TRBJ2-7, with 11 bases aligning to TRBD1. Per germline, CDR1 MNHEY and CDR2 SVGAGI. J was trimmed by 5 bases and V by 3 bases; bases with no gene match: 6. CDR3 length: 15 amino acids. The CDR3 region has the DNA TGTGCCAGCAGTTATACTCGGACAGGGGGCCACGAGCAGTACTTC. This gives the protein CASSYTRTGGHEQYF.

This clone has a handful of counts. The CDR3 sequence is CASSWGLTGRNTEAFF. CDR3 bases: TGTGCCAGCAGTTGGGGCCTAACAGGGAGGAACACTGAAGCTTTCTTT. The chain carries TRBV27 and TRBJ1-1; maybe TRBD1 (6 bases). The germline V gene encodes CDR1 MNHEY and CDR2 SMNVEV (reference sequence). This CDR3 is built from 16 residues. V gave up 4 bases and J gave up 1 base, with 16 bases separating them.

The chain recombines TRBV7-3 with TRBJ1-1; 9 bases are a match to TRBD1. V lost 8 bases, J lost 11 bases, and 9 bases stayed unmatched. Germline V CDR1 and CDR2: SGHTA, FQGTGA. The CDR3 is 12 amino acids. DNA for the CDR3: TGTGCCAGCCTTACTCCGGGACAGGGTGCTTTCTTT. As protein: CASLTPGQGAFF.

The chain links TRBV28 to TRBJ1-5; tentative D call: TRBD1 (5 bases). Trimming stripped 5 bases from V and 7 bases from J, with 18 bases between. CDR1 and CDR2 from the germline V gene are MDHEN and SYDVKM. CDR3 size: 15 residues. The CDR3 sequence is CASSPSPPGRQPQHF. CDR3 DNA: TGTGCCAGCAGTCCATCCCCGCCAGGGCGCCAGCCCCAGCATTTT.

The gene calls are TRBV7-2 and TRBJ1-5; 7 nucleotides agree with TRBD1. CDR3 length: 13 residues. V dropped 5 bases and J dropped 9; count of bases not matched to a gene: 7. Germline V gene sequence: CDR1 SGHTA, CDR2 FQGNSA. The CDR3 spells CASSPDRRGPQHF. In nucleotides, the CDR3 is TGTGCCAGCAGCCCGGACAGGCGCGGGCCCCAGCATTTT.

The chain has TRBV11-3 and TRBJ2-7, with D possibly matching TRBD2 (6 bases). Trimming shortened V by 1 base and J by 3 bases, and 13 bases separated the two germline ends. CDR1 and CDR2 from the germline V gene are SGHNT and YENEEA. The CDR3 length is 15 residues. As DNA, the CDR3 is TGTGCCAGCAGCTTAGGTAGCGGCAGCTACTACGAGCAGTACTTC. Translating it yields CASSLGSGSYYEQYF. Full variable domain (remainder filled in from reference TRBV11-3 and TRBJ2-7): EAGVVQSPRYKIIEKKQPVAFWCNPISGHNTLYWYLQNLGQGPELLIRYENEEAVDDSQLPKDRFSAERLKGVDSTLKIQPAELGDSAVYLCASSLGSGSYYEQYFGPGTRLTVT.

J is TRBJ2-3 and V is TRBV28; the D gene is possibly TRBD2 (6 bases). The CDR3 totals 17 residues. CDR1 MDHEN and CDR2 SYDVKM come from the germline V gene. V was clipped by 5 bases and J by 4 bases, with 22 bases between them. As DNA, the CDR3 is TGTGCCAGCAGTCCCGTTGGGGCGGGGATTCCATCAGATACGCAGTATTTT. Protein: CASSPVGAGIPSDTQYF.